The 24 T cell receptor beta chains given below trace back to one sample, sequenced in a study of blood T cell repertoires in COVID-19. Assay used: immunoSEQ multiplex PCR; TCRdb lists only in-frame clones, some missing. The table lists roughly 190,000 clones, 85% to 90% of them singletons. Sequenced input: peripheral blood. These TCRs come from a woman aged 55-69 years with COVID-19, enrolled during active disease.

The chain has TRBV2 and TRBJ2-3; 12 bases are a match to TRBD2. With V trimmed by 4 bases and J by 5 bases, 7 bases remained unmatched. Germline lookup yields CDR1 SNHLY and CDR2 FYNNEI. This CDR3 has 16 residues. CDR3 nucleotide sequence: TGTGCCAGCAGTGGTGGACTAGCGGGGCCGGGAGATACGCAGTATTTT. Its translation: CASSGGLAGPGDTQYF.

The rearrangement links TRBV30 to TRBJ2-1, with no clear D. Per germline, CDR1 GTSNPN and CDR2 SVGIG (reference sequence). Trimming took 1 base from V and 2 from J, leaving 9 bases between them. The CDR3 extends over 14 amino acids. CDR3 coding DNA: TGTGCCTGGAGTGCCTCCTTTACCTACAATGAGCAGTTCTTC. This gives the protein CAWSASFTYNEQFF.

The gene calls are TRBV9 and TRBJ2-1; 10 bases match TRBD2. After removal of 4 bases from V and 8 bases from J, the junction contained 6 bases not matched to a gene. The CDR3 spans 14 residues. From germline, CDR1 is SGDLS and CDR2 YYNGEE. CDR3 protein: CASSIRLAGDEQFF. In DNA, the CDR3 is TGTGCCAGCAGCATAAGACTAGCGGGCGATGAGCAGTTCTTC.

With respect to this clone: Additional DNA sequences in this sample encode the identical CDR3. This chain joins TRBV9 and TRBJ2-7; 7 positions match TRBD2. The V gene's germline CDR1 is SGDLS and CDR2 YYNGEE. The J segment lost 0 bases and the V segment lost 0 bases, leaving 0 bases of the junction unmatched. This CDR3 has 14 amino acids. The CDR3 loop reads CASSVGGSSYEQYF. The CDR3 DNA sequence: TGTGCCAGCAGCGTAGGCGGGAGCTCCTACGAGCAGTACTTC.

The chain combines TRBV24-1 with TRBJ2-1; 13 bases are shared with TRBD2. This CDR3 has 15 residues. The germline gives CDR1 KGHDR, CDR2 SFDVKD. The V and J ends lost 10 bases and 2 bases, in that order; junction bases with no gene match: 4. The CDR3 DNA reads TGTGCCACTAGCGGGACTAGCGGGACCTACAATGAGCAGTTCTTC. This encodes CATSGTSGTYNEQFF.

The chain carries TRBV7-2 and TRBJ2-1; no definite D call. CDR3 size: 16 residues. Germline V gives CDR1 SGHTA, CDR2 FQGNSA. The ends were cut back, 1 base at V and 5 bases at J, with 15 bases in the middle. The CDR3 DNA sequence: TGTGCCAGCAGCTTAGTAGAGGCCCTTAAAAACAATGAGCAGTTCTTC. It specifies CASSLVEALKNNEQFF.

V gene TRBV12-5 combines with J gene TRBJ1-5; 7 bases match TRBD1. The trim removed 3 bases at V and 2 bases at J, leaving 4 bases unmatched. The CDR3 has 15 residues. Germline loops: CDR1 LGHNT, CDR2 FRNRAP. The CDR3 reads CASGLGTGGNQPQHF. CDR3 DNA sequence: TGTGCTAGTGGTTTAGGAACAGGGGGCAATCAGCCCCAGCATTTT.

This clone was seen just once. The rearrangement uses TRBV3-1 (or the pseudogene TRBV3-2) and TRBJ2-3; 14 bases map to TRBD2. CDR3 length equals 18 residues. In germline, CDR1 is LGHDT, CDR2 YNNKEL (reference sequence). With V trimmed by 5 bases and J by 0 bases, 7 bases remained unmatched. In DNA, the CDR3 is TGTGCCAGCAGCTTTGGGACTAGCGGGAGCCATAGCACAGATACGCAGTATTTT. Residues: CASSFGTSGSHSTDTQYF.

The chain is built from TRBV28 and TRBJ1-3, with 10 positions matching TRBD1. V shed 5 bases, J shed 2 bases, and the junction held 3 bases outside the gene matches. The CDR3 extends over 15 amino acids. CDR1 and CDR2 (germline): MDHEN, SYDVKM. CDR3 sequence reads: CASSPGTGAGNTIYF. In nucleotides, the CDR3 is TGTGCCAGCAGTCCCGGGACAGGGGCTGGAAACACCATATATTTT.

V and J are TRBV19 and TRBJ2-7; a possible D gene is TRBD1 (5 bases). CDR3 length: 13 residues. The V end lost 6 bases, the J end lost 2 bases, and 11 bases lay between the germline ends. Germline V gives CDR1 LNHDA, CDR2 SQIVND (reference sequence). The CDR3 DNA reads TGTGCCAGTAGAGGGGCGTCTACCTACGAGCAGTACTTC. It specifies CASRGASTYEQYF.

J is TRBJ2-5 and V is TRBV6-5; 10 nucleotides agree with TRBD2. Germline CDR1 and CDR2: MNHEY and SVGAGI. V lost 6 bases and J lost 5; bases outside the gene matches: 6. The length of the CDR3 is 14 residues. The CDR3 loop is CASRLAGSGETQYF. The CDR3 DNA is TGTGCCAGCAGACTAGCGGGATCCGGGGAGACCCAGTACTTC.

The CDR3 sequence: CASSLRGTATNEKLFF. DNA for the CDR3: TGTGCCAGTAGTCTCCGCGGGACAGCAACTAATGAAAAACTGTTTTTT. This chain joins TRBV19 and TRBJ1-4, with 7 bases identical to TRBD1. J was trimmed by 0 bases and V by 5 bases; bases with no gene match: 6. There are 16 residues in the CDR3. CDR1 is LNHDA, CDR2 SQIVND, per germline (reference sequence).

The gene calls are TRBV29-1 and TRBJ2-7; tentatively, D is TRBD2 (6 bases). The CDR3 length is 14 residues. Germline CDR1 reads SQVTM; CDR2 reads ANQGSEA. Trimming took 6 bases from V and 2 from J, leaving 17 bases between them. The DNA for the CDR3 is TGCAGCGTCAGAGTCGGGACTTCCCCCTACGAGCAGTACTTC. It specifies CSVRVGTSPYEQYF.

This clone occurred once. V is TRBV5-6 and J is TRBJ1-1, with TRBD1 identical over 8 bases. With 4 bases clipped from V and 0 bases from J, the junction kept 11 bases outside the gene matches. The germline gives CDR1 SGHDT, CDR2 YYEEEE. The CDR3 loop spans 17 amino acids. CDR3 DNA: TGTGCCAGCAGCCCAGGACAGGGTTGGAGAATGAACACTGAAGCTTTCTTT. It specifies CASSPGQGWRMNTEAFF.

The rearrangement uses TRBV12-3 or TRBV12-4 and TRBJ1-6, with D unresolved. The V gene lost 6 bases and the J gene lost 12 bases, with 15 bases spanning the gap. This CDR3 spans 13 amino acids. CDR3 in amino acids: CASSQTRELPLHF. In DNA, the CDR3 is TGTGCCAGCAGCCAAACCCGGGAGTTACCCCTCCACTTT.

This clone appeared a few times. The chain combines TRBV6-5 with TRBJ1-1, with TRBD1 identical over 11 bases. CDR1 and CDR2 from the germline V gene are MNHEY and SVGAGI. J gave up 1 base and V 6 bases, and 4 bases lay outside the gene matches. This CDR3 is 15 amino acids long. The CDR3 coding sequence is TGTGCCAGCAGAGGACAGGGGGCCTGGAACACTGAAGCTTTCTTT. The encoded protein is CASRGQGAWNTEAFF.

A single count supports this clone. V gene TRBV19 combines with J gene TRBJ1-5, with 7 bases that match TRBD1. CDR1 is LNHDA, CDR2 SQIVND, per germline (reference sequence). The ends lost 9 bases at V and 5 bases at J; junction bases unmatched: 10. The CDR3 is 14 residues long. CDR3 sequence: CASQDRTGDQPQHF. CDR3 coding DNA: TGTGCCAGCCAGGACAGGACAGGCGATCAGCCCCAGCATTTT.

The V gene is TRBV4-3, the J gene TRBJ2-7, with TRBD2 identical over 9 bases. With 0 bases clipped from V and 2 bases from J, the junction kept 2 bases outside the gene matches. This CDR3 has 15 amino acids. Germline assignment: CDR1 LGHNA and CDR2 YSLEER. CDR3 protein: CASSQDPSGAYEQYF. Written as DNA, the CDR3 is TGCGCCAGCAGCCAAGATCCTAGCGGGGCCTACGAGCAGTACTTC.

The gene calls are TRBV11-1 and TRBJ2-7; 7 bases match TRBD1. V lost 5 bases, J lost 1 base, and 8 bases stayed unmatched. This CDR3 is built from 15 residues. Germline CDR1 is SGHAT and CDR2 is FQDESV (reference sequence). CDR3 sequence reads: CASSPWTGGSYEQYF. The DNA for the CDR3 is TGTGCCAGCAGCCCCTGGACAGGTGGGTCCTACGAGCAGTACTTC. Combining the CDR3 with reference TRBV11-1 and TRBJ2-7 gives the whole variable domain EAEVAQSPRYKITEKSQAVAFWCDPISGHATLYWYRQILGQGPELLVQFQDESVVDDSQLPKDRFSAERLKGVDSTLKIQPAELGDSAMYLCASSPWTGGSYEQYFGPGTRLTVT.

This chain links TRBV27 with TRBJ2-1, with TRBD1 matching 10 bases. CDR1 is MNHEY and CDR2 is SMNVEV in the germline V gene (reference sequence). V lost 5 bases to trimming and J lost 9 bases; unmatched junction nucleotides: 10. The CDR3 contains 15 residues. CDR3 in DNA: TGTGCCAGCAGTGGGCCGGGACAGGGGAGTGGTGAGCAGTTCTTC. Protein: CASSGPGQGSGEQFF.

The CDR3 region has the DNA TGTGCCAGCAGCTTAGGCGGGACAGGTTCCGGTTCCTACGAGCAGTACTTC. Protein product: CASSLGGTGSGSYEQYF. V and J are TRBV7-8 and TRBJ2-7; 8 bases align to TRBD1. V shed 1 base and J 1 base; nucleotides not matched to a gene: 9. Germline-derived CDR1 and CDR2 are SGHVS and FQNEAQ. CDR3 length: 17 residues.

The chain uses TRBV27 and TRBJ2-1; 8 bases match TRBD1. Germline-derived CDR1 and CDR2 are MNHEY and SMNVEV (reference sequence). This CDR3 contains 16 residues. After removal of 6 bases from V and 7 bases from J, the junction contained 14 bases not matched to a gene. CDR3 amino acids: CASRGRQGPGGNEQFF. DNA for the CDR3: TGTGCCAGCAGAGGGAGACAGGGGCCGGGCGGTAATGAGCAGTTCTTC.

The chain is built from TRBV4-2 and TRBJ2-2, with TRBD2 identical over 10 bases. CDR1 is LGHNA, CDR2 YNFKEQ, per germline. CDR3 length: 18 amino acids. Trimming at V came to 0 bases and at J to 5 bases, leaving 9 bases not matched to a gene. The CDR3 loop reads CASSQDRLAGVLTGELFF. DNA for the CDR3: TGTGCCAGCAGCCAAGATCGCCTAGCGGGAGTTTTAACCGGGGAGCTGTTTTTT.

Here the CDR3 reads CASSLGGQGARYSPLHF. CDR3 DNA: TGTGCCAGCAGCTTGGGGGGACAGGGGGCGAGATATTCACCCCTCCACTTT. The chain combines TRBV5-6 with TRBJ1-6; 12 bases are a match to TRBD1. This CDR3 region has 17 residues. V lost 0 bases to trimming and J lost 8 bases; unmatched junction nucleotides: 6. Germline CDR1 is SGHDT and CDR2 is YYEEEE.